This T cell receptor (beta chain) was recovered during a study of blood T cell repertoires in COVID-19 (dated by TCRdb to 2019 to 2021). The study in broad terms: Samples from collaborators originated in the United States, Italy and Spain and spanned both the acute and convalescent phases of COVID-19. Subjects who had been exposed to COVID-19, were actively infected with it, or had recovered from it provided the deeply sampled blood TCRbeta repertoires that made up the dataset. The prospective study material was composed of cDNA or gDNA derived from T cells, B-cell-depleted T cells, or PBMCs. The samples were drawn from the first 160 participants of the ongoing ImmuneRACE study and from roughly 1,300 subjects provided by 6 global collaborators. A freely available public database, intended as a resource for researchers studying the immune response to SARS-CoV-2, is where the repertoires were released. Where HLA class I and class II types were available, the types were taken from metadata supplied by the sample provider, not from assay-based typing. Sample metadata almost always included a de-identified subject ID, COVID-19 status, age in years and sex. Here is what the overall study found, with its caveats: The quantity of clinical and demographic metadata differed by source and by participant and was supplied without curation.

In the case of this clone: Its antigen is currently not known. No per-base quality is available; no much larger clone lies one base away.

From the germline V gene, CDR1 is MGHRA and CDR2 is YSYEKL. The junction carries 7 bases between V and J, which are trimmed by 4 bases and 0 bases respectively. The CDR3 runs 14 amino acids, cysteine and phenylalanine included. Just CDR3 DNA is preserved here, 42 bases in frame from base 1. Enrolling through a virtual design, the prospective study's participants ranged in age from roughly 18 to 89 years and lived across some 22 United States geographic areas. Cohort assignment in the prospective study relied on participant-reported clinical history from a screening survey and a study questionnaire. For ImmuneRACE Cohort 3, a participant was defined as recovered based on two consecutive negative NP/OP PCR tests, clearance by a healthcare professional, or resolution of symptoms. Mobile phlebotomists in the prospective study collected whole blood, serum and a nasopharyngeal or oropharyngeal swab from every participant. Prospective study participants could optionally give additional blood draws and questionnaires over an approximately 2-month period. Prospective study blood samples were shipped either frozen or at room temperature before DNA extraction.

The immunoSEQ Assay, a bias-controlled multiplex PCR, was used to amplify TCRbeta CDR3 regions from genomic DNA. The source study handled its data this way. The number of nucleated cells in each sample was estimated from the amplification of reference gene primers within the assay. To quantify the absolute abundance of each unique TCRbeta CDR3 rearrangement, sequence reads were collapsed and filtered. For each sample, productive Simpson clonality was calculated as the square root of Simpson's diversity index across productive rearrangements. The source is immuneACCESS, and TCRdb retained only in-frame sequences with V and J called. Part of the clones is not carried over; for the studies checked, unresolved V genes explain less than half of this, and the remainder is unexplained. That table is the source of V, J and clone size, and D and trimming were worked out from the DNA. This sample is represented by a few hundred thousand clones; roughly nine tenths of them were singletons. Roughly 2.3% of the sample is held by the ten biggest clonotypes.

The sample comprised PBMCs or T cells enriched from blood (not recorded which). This receptor chain uses TRBV4-1 and TRBJ1-5; the D gene identity is not certain. The clonotype was recovered from a woman between 18 and 30 years old who had recovered from COVID-19. This receptor carries the CDR3 CASSREVSNQPQHF. The nucleotides read TGCGCCAGCAGCCGCGAGGTTAGCAATCAGCCCCAGCATTTT.